The rows below give T cell receptor beta chains drawn from one sample of a study of blood T cell repertoires in COVID-19. Sequencing used immunoSEQ multiplex PCR; TCRdb keeps in-frame clones, though not all of them. This table holds around 500,000 clones, more than 85% found once. Sample: PBMCs or T cells enriched from blood (not recorded which). The receptors shown here come from a woman aged 55-70 years who had recovered from COVID-19. The CDR3 runs from the conserved cysteine through the conserved F or W. Fields, in order: D gene, clone size, V gene, CDR3 length, J gene, CDR3 protein, CDR3 DNA. A D gene is named only where the DNA matches it firmly. Size is omitted from some rows. Given values are once, few, many or a class for expanded clones.

>.|.|TRBV5-1|15|TRBJ2-7
CASSSDLNRPYEQYF
TGCGCCAGCAGCTCCGACTTAAACCGTCCCTACGAGCAGTACTTC
>TRBD1|.|TRBV12-5|16|TRBJ2-1
CASGWPDRVGTNEQFF
TGTGCTAGTGGTTGGCCGGACAGGGTGGGGACCAATGAGCAGTTCTTC
>TRBD2|.|TRBV7-2|17|TRBJ2-3
CASSLDGGGAGSDTQYF
TGTGCCAGCAGCTTAGATGGCGGGGGGGCTGGGTCAGATACGCAGTATTTT
>TRBD2|.|TRBV4-2|19|TRBJ2-3
CASSQDSMASGGVVDTQYF
TGTGCCAGCAGCCAAGATTCTATGGCTAGCGGGGGGGTCGTAGATACGCAGTATTTT
>.|.|TRBV7-2|14|TRBJ1-5
CASSLQGGNQPQHF
TGTGCCAGCAGCTTACAGGGTGGAAATCAGCCCCAGCATTTT
>.|few|TRBV29-1|13|TRBJ1-5
CSVVDQGNQPQHF
TGCAGCGTTGTGGACCAGGGGAATCAGCCCCAGCATTTT
>TRBD1|.|TRBV6-5|14|TRBJ1-4
CASSTRTGNEKLFF
TGTGCCAGCAGTACCCGGACAGGGAATGAAAAACTGTTTTTT
>.|.|TRBV4-2|17|TRBJ1-1
CASSQDLASGQVRGAFF
TGTGCCAGCAGCCAAGATCTGGCAAGTGGGCAGGTGCGGGGAGCTTTCTTT
>.|.|TRBV23-1|16|TRBJ2-2
CASSHTQGLGTGELFF
TGCGCCAGCAGTCACACTCAGGGTTTGGGCACCGGGGAGCTGTTTTTT
>.|.|TRBV11-2|15|TRBJ1-1
CASKIFWGEDTEAFF
TGTGCCAGCAAAATCTTCTGGGGGGAGGACACTGAAGCTTTCTTT
>TRBD1|.|TRBV6-5|14|TRBJ1-6
CASREDRGNSPLHF
TGTGCCAGCAGGGAGGACAGGGGAAATTCACCCCTCCACTTT
>TRBD1|.|TRBV18|15|TRBJ1-2
CASSPLGQGVYGYTF
TGTGCCAGCTCACCACTGGGACAGGGGGTCTATGGCTACACCTTC
>.|once|TRBV5-1|14|TRBJ2-3
CASSPDRSQDTQYF
TGCGCCAGCAGCCCAGACAGGAGCCAAGATACGCAGTATTTT
>.|.|TRBV12-3/TRBV12-4|12|TRBJ1-5
CASSLGTQPQRF
TGTGCCAGCAGTTTGGGTACTCAGCCCCAGCGTTTT
>TRBD2|.|TRBV4-2|21|TRBJ2-3
CASSQEMSGTSGRGSTDTQYF
TGTGCCAGCAGCCAGGAAATGTCCGGGACTAGCGGGAGAGGTAGCACAGATACGCAGTATTTT
>.|once|TRBV15|14|TRBJ1-4
CATSRGHTLEKLFF
TGTGCCACCAGCAGAGGTCACACGCTCGAAAAACTGTTTTTT
>.|.|TRBV7-2|16|TRBJ2-1
CASSRVRGSSYNEQFF
TGTGCCAGCAGTCGAGTCCGGGGAAGCTCCTACAATGAGCAGTTCTTC
>TRBD1|.|TRBV5-1|15|TRBJ1-6
CASSLGQGGNSPLHF
TGCGCCAGCAGCTTGGGACAGGGGGGAAATTCACCCCTCCACTTT
>.|many|TRBV6-1|17|TRBJ1-6
CASSDLQGSQSNSPLHF
TGTGCCAGCAGTGACTTACAGGGAAGCCAGAGTAATTCACCCCTCCACTTT
>TRBD1|.|TRBV30|16|TRBJ1-5
CAWSSQGALPGQPQHF
TGTGCCTGGAGTTCCCAGGGGGCTCTTCCGGGGCAGCCCCAGCATTTT
>TRBD1|.|TRBV7-9|15|TRBJ1-4
CASSLLQGVNEKLFF
TGTGCCAGCAGCTTATTACAGGGGGTCAATGAAAAACTGTTTTTT
>.|once|TRBV4-1|12|TRBJ2-3
CASGLGTDTQYF
TGCGCCAGCGGACTTGGCACAGATACGCAGTATTTT
>.|.|TRBV7-2|15|TRBJ1-4
CASSLVPGVEEKLFF
TGTGCCAGCAGCTTAGTCCCAGGGGTGGAGGAAAAACTGTTTTTT
>.|.|TRBV11-2|13|TRBJ1-2
CASSPRTEGGYTF
TGTGCCAGCAGCCCCCGGACAGAGGGTGGCTACACCTTC
>TRBD1|.|TRBV13|16|TRBJ2-2
CASSLRQGQLTGELFF
TGTGCCAGCAGCTTAAGACAGGGCCAACTCACCGGGGAGCTGTTTTTT
>TRBD1|.|TRBV6-5|15|TRBJ1-5
CASSYLQGYNQPQHF
TGTGCCAGCAGTTACTTACAGGGGTATAATCAGCCCCAGCATTTT
>TRBD1|few|TRBV5-1|15|TRBJ1-3
CASSFQGGPGNTIYF
TGCGCCAGCAGCTTTCAGGGGGGTCCTGGAAACACCATATATTTT
>TRBD2|.|TRBV14|14|TRBJ2-1
CASSQVGGGGGQFF
TGTGCCAGCAGCCAAGTCGGGGGCGGGGGGGGGCAGTTCTTC
>.|.|TRBV5-1|16|TRBJ1-1
CATNGEGLKGNTEAFF
TGCGCCACCAATGGGGAGGGTTTGAAGGGGAACACTGAAGCTTTCTTT
>.|.|TRBV20-1|14|TRBJ1-3
CSASSSLSGNTIYF
TGCAGTGCTAGTTCCAGTCTCTCTGGAAACACCATATATTTT
>.|.|TRBV19|17|TRBJ2-6
CASRGALNSPGANVLTF
TGTGCCAGTAGGGGGGCCCTAAACTCCCCTGGGGCCAACGTCCTGACTTTC
>.|.|TRBV18|14|TRBJ2-5
CASSPSEGQETQYF
TGTGCCAGCTCACCCTCTGAGGGCCAAGAGACCCAGTACTTC
>TRBD1|.|TRBV6-6|14|TRBJ1-2
CASRVQGAGYGYTF
TGTGCCAGCAGGGTACAGGGGGCCGGCTATGGCTACACCTTC
>.|.|TRBV4-1|15|TRBJ1-1
CASSQPPHRNTEAFF
TGCGCCAGCAGCCAACCGCCCCACAGGAACACTGAAGCTTTCTTT
>TRBD2|.|TRBV20-1|15|TRBJ2-3
CSASRGGTSTDTQYF
TGCAGTGCTAGTCGGGGGGGCACTAGCACAGATACGCAGTATTTT
>.|.|TRBV10-3|13|TRBJ1-1
CAISGSLNTEAFF
TGTGCCATCAGTGGGAGTCTCAACACTGAAGCTTTCTTT
>TRBD2|few|TRBV7-2|15|TRBJ2-1
CASSDAGGGYNEQFF
TGTGCCAGCAGCGACGCCGGGGGGGGTTACAATGAGCAGTTCTTC
>.|.|TRBV5-1|16|TRBJ2-6
CASSLSAGPGANVLTF
TGCGCCAGCAGCTTGTCGGCGGGCCCTGGGGCCAACGTCCTGACTTTC
>.|.|TRBV18|13|TRBJ1-1
CASSGGRNTEAFF
TGTGCCAGCTCAGGGGGCCGGAACACTGAAGCTTTCTTT
>TRBD1|.|TRBV6-6|14|TRBJ1-2
CASSSAGTAIGYTF
TGTGCCAGCAGTTCCGCCGGGACAGCGATCGGCTACACCTTC
>.|.|TRBV2|14|TRBJ1-1
CASSDYSSNTEAFF
TGTGCCAGCAGTGACTACAGTTCGAACACTGAAGCTTTCTTT
>.|.|TRBV9|14|TRBJ2-5
CASNYRGGGETQYF
TGTGCCAGCAACTACAGGGGGGGAGGAGAGACCCAGTACTTC